These 28 T cell receptor beta chains share one sample of origin, sequenced in a study of cytomegalovirus exposure and HLA in healthy donors. PCR employed 60 Vbeta and 13 Jbeta primers. This table comes from immunoSEQ multiplex PCR, and its TCRdb copy is limited to in-frame clones, with some not included. The sample lists around 110,000 clones, about 70% seen once, with 0.79% in the top ten. The sample taken for sequencing was PBMCs. Receptors originate from a boy younger than 18 in good health and CMV-seronegative.

This chain connects TRBV5-1 to TRBJ2-7; 9 bases agree with TRBD1. Germline-derived CDR1 and CDR2 are SGHRS and YFSETQ. CDR3 length: 16 amino acids. V lost 3 bases, J lost 4 bases, and 11 bases stayed unmatched. CDR3 bases: TGCGCCAGCAGCTGGGGGTGGACAGGGGATGTTTACGAGCAGTACTTC. Translated, it gives CASSWGWTGDVYEQYF.

This clone was counted between two and nine times. This chain uses TRBV29-1 with TRBJ1-1, with D tentatively TRBD1 (5 bases). The CDR3 contains 12 residues. The V end lost 8 bases, the J end lost 6 bases, and 16 bases lay between the germline ends. The germline V gene encodes CDR1 SQVTM and CDR2 ANQGSEA. This CDR3 reads CSSYYLGAEAFF. The DNA of the CDR3 is TGCAGCTCCTACTACCTAGGGGCTGAAGCTTTCTTT.

This rearrangement joins TRBV9 to TRBJ1-6, with 7 positions matching TRBD1. This CDR3 has 17 amino acids. Germline V CDR1 and CDR2: SGDLS, YYNGEE. V dropped 2 bases and J dropped 0; count of bases not matched to a gene: 5. The CDR3 nucleotides are TGTGCCAGCAGCGTCTCGGGACAGAGCTCCTATAATTCACCCCTCCACTTT. This translates into CASSVSGQSSYNSPLHF.

The chain is built from TRBV28 and TRBJ2-7, with D possibly matching TRBD1 (6 bases). Trimming cost V 0 bases and J 1 base, with 13 bases left between them. This CDR3 contains 16 residues. Looked up from germline, CDR1 is MDHEN and CDR2 is SYDVKM. CDR3 nucleotide sequence: TGTGCCAGCAGTTTATGGTCCGGGACATCGTCCTACGAGCAGTACTTC. It codes for CASSLWSGTSSYEQYF.

This chain joins TRBV2 and TRBJ2-7, with D perhaps matching TRBD1 (5 bases). Germline CDR1 and CDR2: SNHLY and FYNNEI. CDR3 length: 15 amino acids. Trimming stripped 4 bases from V and 0 bases from J, with 13 bases between. The CDR3 sequence is CASSALTVSSYEQYF. In nucleotides, the CDR3 is TGTGCCAGCAGTGCGTTGACAGTGAGCTCCTACGAGCAGTACTTC.

The CDR3 reads CASSLAVTGQGGEQYF. CDR3 sequence (DNA): TGCGCCAGCAGCTTGGCGGTTACGGGACAGGGCGGGGAGCAGTACTTC. V gene TRBV5-1 combines with J gene TRBJ2-7; 9 bases line up with TRBD1. V lost 0 bases and J lost 7; bases outside the gene matches: 11. The CDR3 is 16 amino acids. CDR1 SGHRS and CDR2 YFSETQ come from the germline V gene.

The chain combines TRBV14 with TRBJ1-1; D is undetermined. The CDR3 has 14 amino acids. Per germline, CDR1 SGHDN and CDR2 FVKESK. Deletions cut 1 base from V and 3 bases from J, with 9 bases between. CDR3 nucleotide sequence: TGTGCCAGCAGCCAAGGAGGATTTGACACTGAAGCTTTCTTT. Translating it yields CASSQGGFDTEAFF.

The chain couples TRBV10-3 to TRBJ1-2; a weak D match, TRBD1 (6 bases). From germline, CDR1 is ENHRY and CDR2 SYGVKD. The CDR3 covers 13 residues. Trimming took 6 bases from V and 7 from J, leaving 15 bases between them. The CDR3, as DNA: TGTGCCATCAGATCCGGGGGGGCGGGTGGCTACACCTTC. This sequence encodes CAIRSGGAGGYTF.

J is TRBJ2-7 and V is TRBV7-3; 8 positions agree with TRBD1. This CDR3 region has 14 residues. Germline V gives CDR1 SGHTA, CDR2 FQGTGA. Germline trimming cut 5 bases from V and 7 bases from J; bases unmatched to any gene: 10. CDR3 protein: CASSPAGQGWEQYF. The CDR3 DNA sequence: TGTGCCAGCAGCCCCGCCGGACAGGGATGGGAGCAGTACTTC.

In regard to this clone: The junction and the germline gene differ at one end; a read error may be behind it. The chain recombines TRBV20-1 with TRBJ1-1; D not resolved. This CDR3 comprises 11 residues. Per the germline V gene, CDR1 is DFQATT and CDR2 is SNEGSKA (reference sequence). CDR3 sequence (DNA): TGCAGTGCTAGTGCGAACGCTGAAGCTTTCTTT. Translated, it gives CSASANAEAFF.

This clone has only a few counts. The CDR3 DNA reads TGTGCCAGCAGTTACCAACTAGCGGGGGTGGGTTTGAGTACAGATACGCAGTATTTT. Translation: CASSYQLAGVGLSTDTQYF. The V call is TRBV6-9, the J call TRBJ2-3, with 11 nucleotides matching TRBD2. V trimming: 3 bases; J trimming: 3 bases; junction bases outside the gene matches: 14. Per germline, CDR1 MNHGY and CDR2 SVAAGI. The CDR3 contains 19 residues.

This clone was found once. This rearrangement joins TRBV4-3 to TRBJ1-6, with 9 bases identical to TRBD1. In germline, CDR1 is LGHNA, CDR2 YSLEER. V gave up 4 bases and J gave up 8 bases; unmatched junction bases: 9. The CDR3 extends over 16 amino acids. The CDR3 spells CASSLYGTGQYSPLHF. DNA of the CDR3: TGCGCCAGCAGCCTATACGGGACAGGGCAATATTCACCCCTCCACTTT.

The CDR3 DNA reads TGTGCCAGCAGTTTATCTTCTCGCAGGGCGAATCAGCCCCAGCATTTT. It translates to CASSLSSRRANQPQHF. V gene TRBV28 combines with J gene TRBJ1-5, with a tentative D call TRBD1 (5 bases). CDR3 length equals 16 residues. Germline CDR1 is MDHEN and CDR2 is SYDVKM. The ends were cut back, 1 base at V and 4 bases at J, with 14 bases in the middle.

The chain is built from TRBV5-3 and TRBJ1-1; D may be TRBD1 (5 bases). TRBV5-3 belongs to the ORF category, with a function that is uncertain. Trimming removed 10 bases from V and 4 bases from J, with 20 bases in between. CDR3 length equals 14 residues. CDR3 DNA sequence: TGTGCCCCAAGCTTGGATGCGGGGCTCACTGAAGCTTTCTTT. The encoded protein is CAPSLDAGLTEAFF.

This clone has only a few counts. The gene calls are TRBV7-9 and TRBJ1-4, with 8 bases fitting TRBD1. The CDR3 is 14 amino acids. CDR1 and CDR2 from the germline V gene are SEHNR and FQNEAQ (reference sequence). V lost 5 bases, J lost 14 bases, and 13 bases stayed unmatched. This chain's CDR3 is CASSGQGPVSKLFF. In DNA form, the CDR3 reads TGTGCCAGCAGCGGACAGGGACCTGTCTCAAAGCTGTTTTTT.

The J gene is TRBJ2-1, the V gene TRBV28; 7 bases match TRBD2. The germline gives CDR1 MDHEN, CDR2 SYDVKM. The CDR3 has 15 amino acids. The J segment lost 9 bases and the V segment lost 3 bases, leaving 11 bases of the junction unmatched. This chain's CDR3 is CASSFPSTSRAEQFF. CDR3 coding DNA: TGTGCCAGCAGTTTCCCCTCGACTAGCAGGGCTGAGCAGTTCTTC.

The chain combines TRBV19 with TRBJ1-2, with D possibly matching TRBD1 (6 bases). V was pared by 1 base and J by 2 bases, with 14 bases between. Per germline, CDR1 LNHDA and CDR2 SQIVND (reference sequence). The CDR3 is made up of 16 amino acids. The CDR3, as DNA: TGTGCCAGTAGTATAGTCACAGGGAAGGTCAACTATGGCTACACCTTC. It codes for CASSIVTGKVNYGYTF. Based on the CDR3 plus reference TRBV19 and TRBJ1-2, the full variable domain is DGGITQSPKYLFRKEGQNVTLSCEQNLNHDAMYWYRQDPGQGLRLIYYSQIVNDFQKGDIAEGYSVSREKKESFPLTVTSAQKNPTAFYLCASSIVTGKVNYGYTFGSGTRLTVV.

CDR3 sequence reads: CASSDRGNEKLFF. The CDR3 DNA sequence: TGTGCCAGTTCCGACAGGGGGAATGAAAAACTGTTTTTT. The chain uses TRBV19 and TRBJ1-4; 9 nucleotides match TRBD1. This CDR3 is 13 amino acids long. Germline values: CDR1 LNHDA, CDR2 SQIVND (reference sequence). Losses at the gene ends were 8 bases for V and 5 bases for J; bases not matched to a gene: 3.

This clone came up a few times. The V and J genes are TRBV5-1 and TRBJ1-1, with D possibly being TRBD1 (6 bases). The CDR3 is made up of 13 amino acids. CDR1 is SGHRS and CDR2 is YFSETQ in the germline V gene. V was cut by 2 bases and J by 7 bases, with 12 bases left in between. DNA of the CDR3: TGCGCCAGCAGCTTTCCGTCAGGGGATGAAGCTTTCTTT. Translated: CASSFPSGDEAFF. Filled out from reference TRBV5-1 and TRBJ1-1, the complete variable domain reads KAGVTQTPRYLIKTRGQQVTLSCSPISGHRSVSWYQQTPGQGLQFLFEYFSETQRNKGNFPGRFSGRQFSNSRSEMNVSTLELGDSALYLCASSFPSGDEAFFGQGTRLTVV.

This clone was picked up a small number of times. The chain has TRBV28 and TRBJ2-7; possibly TRBD2 for D (6 bases). From germline, CDR1 is MDHEN and CDR2 SYDVKM. With 4 bases removed from V and 6 bases from J, the gap between germline ends came to 13 bases. The CDR3 runs 13 residues. The DNA for the CDR3 is TGTGCCAGCAGTTCACGGGAGCGCGGCGAGCAGTACTTC. Translation gives CASSSRERGEQYF. The complete variable domain, with remaining parts taken from reference TRBV28 and TRBJ2-7, reads DVKVTQSSRYLVKRTGEKVFLECVQDMDHENMFWYRQDPGLGLRLIYFSYDVKMKEKGDIPEGYSVSREKKERFSLILESASTNQTSMYLCASSSRERGEQYFGPGTRLTVT.

The chain links TRBV25-1 to TRBJ1-3; perhaps TRBD1 as D (5 bases). The CDR3 extends over 12 amino acids. The germline gives CDR1 MGHDK, CDR2 SYGVNS. V shed 5 bases and J shed 4 bases, with 6 bases lying between them. In DNA, the CDR3 is TGTGCCAGCAGTCGGGGGGGAAACACCATATATTTT. It translates to CASSRGGNTIYF.

The CDR3 DNA reads TGTGCCAGCAGTTACTTCAGCGGGAGTGGTTACGAGCAGTACTTC. Encoded protein: CASSYFSGSGYEQYF. The gene calls are TRBV6-5 and TRBJ2-7; 8 bases align to TRBD2. The V and J ends lost 1 base and 4 bases, in that order; junction bases with no gene match: 6. Germline V gene data show CDR1 as MNHEY and CDR2 as SVGAGI. This CDR3 comprises 15 residues.

The J gene is TRBJ1-2, the V gene TRBV2; the D gene is possibly TRBD1 (5 bases). V lost 7 bases to trimming and J lost 8 bases, with 17 bases between them. The length of the CDR3 is 13 residues. CDR1 and CDR2 from the germline V gene are SNHLY and FYNNEI. This CDR3 reads CASTPSGAGGYTF. CDR3 DNA sequence: TGTGCCAGCACCCCTTCTGGGGCCGGGGGCTACACCTTC.

The rearrangement uses TRBV5-6 and TRBJ1-6, with 9 nucleotides matching TRBD1. Germline V gives CDR1 SGHDT, CDR2 YYEEEE. This CDR3 is 15 amino acids long. The V and J ends lost 4 bases and 7 bases, in that order; junction bases with no gene match: 6. CDR3 amino acids: CASSRTGEGNSPLHF. CDR3 bases: TGTGCCAGCAGCAGGACAGGGGAGGGCAATTCACCCCTCCACTTT.

The chain couples TRBV4-1 to TRBJ2-1; 9 nucleotides match TRBD2. Germline V lookup: CDR1 MGHRA, CDR2 YSYEKL. The V segment lost 4 bases and the J segment 7 bases; nucleotides outside the gene matches: 11. This CDR3 region has 16 residues. DNA for the CDR3: TGCGCCAGCAGCCCAGGGAGCGGGGGGCGACCTAATGAGCAGTTCTTC. This codes for CASSPGSGGRPNEQFF.

This clone showed up just a few times. The chain uses TRBV5-6 and TRBJ1-5; a possible D gene is TRBD1 (5 bases). Germline lookup yields CDR1 SGHDT and CDR2 YYEEEE. Deletions cut 4 bases from V and 7 bases from J, with 18 bases between. The CDR3 is 15 amino acids. The CDR3 region is CASSIGGGDGQPQHF. As DNA, the CDR3 is TGTGCCAGCAGCATCGGGGGTGGCGATGGCCAGCCCCAGCATTTT.

The chain joins TRBV9 to TRBJ2-4, with TRBD2 as a possible D gene (5 bases). Germline CDR1 reads SGDLS; CDR2 reads YYNGEE. This CDR3 region has 14 residues. The ends were cut back, 4 bases at V and 7 bases at J, with 15 bases in the middle. The CDR3 DNA reads TGTGCCAGCAGCCCTTTTAGCGCGCCCAACATTCAGTACTTC. It codes for CASSPFSAPNIQYF.

This chain connects TRBV9 to TRBJ2-2; 7 bases align to TRBD2. Germline-derived CDR1 and CDR2 are SGDLS and YYNGEE. With 0 bases clipped from V and 3 bases from J, the junction kept 5 bases outside the gene matches. The CDR3 is made up of 16 amino acids. CDR3 in amino acids: CASSVVVGGDTGELFF. Written as DNA, the CDR3 is TGTGCCAGCAGCGTAGTTGTTGGGGGGGACACCGGGGAGCTGTTTTTT.